This paragraph covers one T cell receptor beta chain sequence. Its recognized antigen is unknown. No quality values exist for individual bases; no much larger clone is one base distant. Library method: the immunoSEQ multiplex PCR assay. Not all clones reach the TCRdb copy of this immuneACCESS table, which keeps in-frame sequences only. Checked studies attribute under half of the gap to unresolved V genes and leave the rest unexplained. Within this sample are 170,000 or so clones, with 80% to 95% of them counted one time only. 2% to 2.5% of the sample lies in the top ten. The sample originates from a study of control samples from healthy donors and cancer patients (dated by TCRdb to between 2020 and 2021). The TCR comes from a woman aged 40 to 50 in good health. Input material: blood.

CDR3 sequence: CASRRTGGQETQYF. The nucleotide sequence reads as follows: TGTGCCAGCAGGAGGACAGGGGGGCAAGAGACCCAGTACTTC. The chain employs TRBV27 and TRBJ2-5; 10 bases in the middle match TRBD1. Counted from cysteine to phenylalanine, this CDR3 has 14 amino acids. CDR3 DNA is the only sequence kept; it has 42 bases, read in frame from the first base. Compared with germline, V lacks 6 bases and J lacks 2 bases; bases without a gene match: 3. Taken from the germline V gene (reference sequence), the CDR1 and CDR2 loops are MNHEY and SMNVEV.